The rows below give T cell receptor beta chains drawn from one sample of a study of T cells in Graves' hyperthyroidism and ophthalmopathy. Each CDR3 protein is one row after TCRdb ran MiXCR on the multiplex PCR reads. The repertoire holds roughly 98,000 distinct CDR3 sequences, with roughly 40% as singletons. The material sequenced was peripheral blood or thyroid tissue (not recorded which). These receptors came from a woman younger than 45 with Graves' hyperthyroidism. CDR3s include the opening cysteine and the closing phenylalanine or tryptophan. Fields, in order: J gene, V gene, D gene, clone size, CDR3 DNA, CDR3 protein. D genes are given only for firm matches. Size tells how often a clone was seen (once, few, many) or the class of an expanded clone, and some rows leave it out.

j_gene: TRBJ2-7
v_gene: TRBV12-3/TRBV12-4
d_gene: TRBD1
abundance: .
CDR3nt: TGTGCCAGCAGTTGGCCGGGACAGGTCTACGAGCAGTACTTC
CDR3aa: CASSWPGQVYEQYF

j_gene: TRBJ1-6
v_gene: TRBV20-1
d_gene: .
abundance: .
CDR3nt: TGCAGTGCTAGAGTCCGTGGGGGGCTGAGCAATTCACCCCTCCACTTT
CDR3aa: CSARVRGGLSNSPLHF

j_gene: TRBJ1-5
v_gene: TRBV7-3
d_gene: TRBD1
abundance: .
CDR3nt: TGTGCCAGCAGCCGGCTCGGACAGGGGAATCAGCCCCAGCATTTT
CDR3aa: CASSRLGQGNQPQHF

j_gene: TRBJ2-7
v_gene: TRBV20-1
d_gene: .
abundance: many
CDR3nt: TGCAGTGCTAGAAATTTCCTCCCACCACTCTCCTACGAGCAGTACTTC
CDR3aa: CSARNFLPPLSYEQYF

j_gene: TRBJ1-1
v_gene: TRBV14
d_gene: .
abundance: many
CDR3nt: TGTGCCAGCAGCCGTGTGGGGGGTCGCACTGAAGCTTTCTTT
CDR3aa: CASSRVGGRTEAFF

j_gene: TRBJ2-5
v_gene: TRBV28
d_gene: TRBD2
abundance: many
CDR3nt: TGTGCCAGCAGCCTACTGGGAGGGACGACCGTAGGGGAGACCCAGTACTTC
CDR3aa: CASSLLGGTTVGETQYF

j_gene: TRBJ1-2
v_gene: TRBV5-1
d_gene: .
abundance: .
CDR3nt: TGCGCCAGCAGCTTGGATGTGTATGGCTACACCTTC
CDR3aa: CASSLDVYGYTF

j_gene: TRBJ1-6
v_gene: TRBV2
d_gene: TRBD1
abundance: .
CDR3nt: TGTGCCAGCAGTTTCCCCGGGACAGGGGTCGGTTCACCCCTCCACTTT
CDR3aa: CASSFPGTGVGSPLHF

j_gene: TRBJ2-3
v_gene: TRBV10-1
d_gene: TRBD2
abundance: many
CDR3nt: TGCGCCAGCAGTGAACCCGGGACTAGCCCTAACCCCGGTAGGGAAACAGATACGCAGTATTTT
CDR3aa: CASSEPGTSPNPGRETDTQYF

j_gene: TRBJ1-2
v_gene: TRBV28
d_gene: .
abundance: few
CDR3nt: TGTGCCAGCAGTTTTCGTTCCAGGGGCGGCTATACCTTC
CDR3aa: CASSFRSRGGYTF

j_gene: TRBJ1-5
v_gene: TRBV2
d_gene: .
abundance: many
CDR3nt: TGTGCCAGCAGCCCCCCCCATCAGCCCCAGCATTTT
CDR3aa: CASSPPHQPQHF

j_gene: TRBJ2-5
v_gene: TRBV5-1
d_gene: .
abundance: many
CDR3nt: TGCGCCAGCAGCTCACCCGACGGGGTCGAGACCCAGTACTTC
CDR3aa: CASSSPDGVETQYF

j_gene: TRBJ2-5
v_gene: TRBV7-2
d_gene: .
abundance: many
CDR3nt: TGTGCCAGCACCCCATTATCTGGAGAGACCCAGTACTTC
CDR3aa: CASTPLSGETQYF

j_gene: TRBJ1-1
v_gene: TRBV2
d_gene: .
abundance: .
CDR3nt: TGTGCCAGCAGTACCCGGTCCGGGAAGGCGGCTGAAGCTTTCTTT
CDR3aa: CASSTRSGKAAEAFF

j_gene: TRBJ1-1
v_gene: TRBV20-1
d_gene: TRBD1
abundance: once
CDR3nt: TGCAGTGCGCGACAGGGGAGGGCTGAAGCTTTCTTT
CDR3aa: CSARQGRAEAFF

j_gene: TRBJ1-2
v_gene: TRBV11-2
d_gene: TRBD1
abundance: many
CDR3nt: TGTGCCAGCAGCTACCGGGACAGGGATTATGGCTACACCTTC
CDR3aa: CASSYRDRDYGYTF

j_gene: TRBJ1-5
v_gene: TRBV12-3/TRBV12-4
d_gene: TRBD1
abundance: .
CDR3nt: TGTGCCAGCGGTCCACGACAGGGGCTTAATCAGCCCCAGCATTTT
CDR3aa: CASGPRQGLNQPQHF

j_gene: TRBJ2-7
v_gene: TRBV7-8
d_gene: .
abundance: many
CDR3nt: TGTGCCAGCAGCCCCGAAAGCGAGCAGTACTTC
CDR3aa: CASSPESEQYF

j_gene: TRBJ2-7
v_gene: TRBV29-1
d_gene: .
abundance: few
CDR3nt: TGCAGCGTTGAACCCACTTTCGGACGGCAGTACTTC
CDR3aa: CSVEPTFGRQYF

j_gene: TRBJ1-2
v_gene: TRBV5-1
d_gene: .
abundance: .
CDR3nt: TGCGCCGGCAGATCGGAGACTTCCAATGGCTACACCTTC
CDR3aa: CAGRSETSNGYTF

j_gene: TRBJ1-1
v_gene: TRBV7-8
d_gene: .
abundance: many
CDR3nt: TGTGCCAGCAGCCCCGCAGCCAGCCTGGACACTGAAGCTTTCTTT
CDR3aa: CASSPAASLDTEAFF

j_gene: TRBJ1-5
v_gene: TRBV5-5
d_gene: .
abundance: many
CDR3nt: TGTGCCAGCAGCTTGGACTATGCGGCATTTTACGATCAGCCCCAGCATTTT
CDR3aa: CASSLDYAAFYDQPQHF

j_gene: TRBJ2-7
v_gene: TRBV2
d_gene: TRBD1
abundance: .
CDR3nt: TGTGCCAGCAGTGCGGGGGACAGGCGAACCTACGAGCAGTACTTC
CDR3aa: CASSAGDRRTYEQYF

j_gene: TRBJ2-3
v_gene: TRBV24-1
d_gene: .
abundance: .
CDR3nt: TGTGCCACCTCCGTCACAGATACGCAGTATTTT
CDR3aa: CATSVTDTQYF

j_gene: TRBJ2-2
v_gene: TRBV5-1
d_gene: TRBD2
abundance: many
CDR3nt: TGCGCCAGCTTTATAGCGGGAGGTACCGGGGAGCTGTTTTTT
CDR3aa: CASFIAGGTGELFF

j_gene: TRBJ1-3
v_gene: TRBV4-1
d_gene: .
abundance: few
CDR3nt: TGCGCCAGCAGCTCCCGGCGCGGCTATATGTCTGGAAACACCATATATTTT
CDR3aa: CASSSRRGYMSGNTIYF

j_gene: TRBJ2-2
v_gene: TRBV7-3
d_gene: TRBD1
abundance: .
CDR3nt: TGTGCCAGCAGCCCGGGCGGGACAGGCGAGAACACCGGGGAGCTGTTTTTT
CDR3aa: CASSPGGTGENTGELFF

j_gene: TRBJ2-2
v_gene: TRBV15
d_gene: TRBD1
abundance: many
CDR3nt: TGTGCCACCAGCATCCACAGGGGCGCCGGGGAGCTGTTTTTT
CDR3aa: CATSIHRGAGELFF

j_gene: TRBJ2-3
v_gene: TRBV7-9
d_gene: .
abundance: .
CDR3nt: TGTGCCAGCAGCCAGACGGGGACTCGCACAGATACGCAGTATTTT
CDR3aa: CASSQTGTRTDTQYF

j_gene: TRBJ1-1
v_gene: TRBV10-3
d_gene: .
abundance: .
CDR3nt: TGTGCCGCCAACGCAGGGTTGAACACTGAAGCTTTCTTT
CDR3aa: CAANAGLNTEAFF

j_gene: TRBJ1-2
v_gene: TRBV13
d_gene: .
abundance: many
CDR3nt: TGTGCCAGCAGCTTAGGGGGCGACGAGGACTATGGCTACACCTTC
CDR3aa: CASSLGGDEDYGYTF

j_gene: TRBJ1-4
v_gene: TRBV20-1
d_gene: .
abundance: .
CDR3nt: TGCAGTGCTAGAGATCAGCGGGGGATTGATGAAAAACTGTTTTTT
CDR3aa: CSARDQRGIDEKLFF

j_gene: TRBJ1-4
v_gene: TRBV28
d_gene: .
abundance: many
CDR3nt: TGTGCCTGTGTGGGGCCGAATAATGAAAAACTGTTTTTT
CDR3aa: CACVGPNNEKLFF

j_gene: TRBJ1-5
v_gene: TRBV27
d_gene: .
abundance: many
CDR3nt: TGTGCCAGCAGTTTGGGGGTTTGGCAGCCCCAGCATTTT
CDR3aa: CASSLGVWQPQHF

j_gene: TRBJ2-7
v_gene: TRBV5-8
d_gene: .
abundance: .
CDR3nt: TGTGCCAGCAGCGGGGGCAGGGCTGGCGAGCAGTACTTC
CDR3aa: CASSGGRAGEQYF

j_gene: TRBJ2-5
v_gene: TRBV20-1
d_gene: TRBD1
abundance: few
CDR3nt: TGCAGTGCTAAGGACAGGATTACTGAGCCCCAGTACTTC
CDR3aa: CSAKDRITEPQYF

j_gene: TRBJ2-7
v_gene: TRBV5-5
d_gene: .
abundance: many
CDR3nt: TGTGCCAGCAGCTTGTCAGGGCAATCCTACGAGCAGTACTTC
CDR3aa: CASSLSGQSYEQYF

j_gene: TRBJ1-1
v_gene: TRBV28
d_gene: .
abundance: many
CDR3nt: TGTGCCAGCAGTTTCGGCACTGAAGCTTTCTTT
CDR3aa: CASSFGTEAFF

j_gene: TRBJ2-3
v_gene: TRBV5-1
d_gene: TRBD2
abundance: many
CDR3nt: TGCGCCAGCAGCTTACCGGCGGGAGTAGCAGATACGCAGTATTTT
CDR3aa: CASSLPAGVADTQYF

j_gene: TRBJ2-7
v_gene: TRBV18
d_gene: TRBD1
abundance: .
CDR3nt: TGTGCCAGCACCCTAAAGACAGGGGTGAACGAGCAGTACTTC
CDR3aa: CASTLKTGVNEQYF

j_gene: TRBJ1-6
v_gene: TRBV20-1
d_gene: .
abundance: many
CDR3nt: TGCAGTGCTACGTTGGTGTCCTATAATTCACCCCTCCACTTT
CDR3aa: CSATLVSYNSPLHF

j_gene: TRBJ1-4
v_gene: TRBV18
d_gene: .
abundance: many
CDR3nt: TGTGCCAGCTCACCCGCGGGTCTCGCTAATGAAAAACTGTTTTTT
CDR3aa: CASSPAGLANEKLFF

j_gene: TRBJ1-2
v_gene: TRBV7-2
d_gene: .
abundance: .
CDR3nt: TGTGCCAGCAGCCTAGGACCGTGCTATGGCTACACCTTC
CDR3aa: CASSLGPCYGYTF

j_gene: TRBJ2-5
v_gene: TRBV7-8
d_gene: .
abundance: once
CDR3nt: TGTGCCAGCACCGATGAGGCTAGTCGGGGTGAGGCCCAGTACTTC
CDR3aa: CASTDEASRGEAQYF

j_gene: TRBJ1-5
v_gene: TRBV12-3/TRBV12-4
d_gene: TRBD1
abundance: many
CDR3nt: TGTGCCAGCAGTTTGGGACAGGGAAGAGTGGTGAGTAATCAGCCCCAGCATTTT
CDR3aa: CASSLGQGRVVSNQPQHF

j_gene: TRBJ2-2
v_gene: TRBV5-1
d_gene: .
abundance: .
CDR3nt: TGCGCCAGCAGCTTGTCGGGCGGGAAGCTGCTTTTT
CDR3aa: CASSLSGGKLLF

j_gene: TRBJ2-5
v_gene: TRBV20-1
d_gene: .
abundance: .
CDR3nt: TGCAGTGCTTACAGGGTCAAAGGCAATCAGCCCCAGTACTTC
CDR3aa: CSAYRVKGNQPQYF

j_gene: TRBJ2-2
v_gene: TRBV2
d_gene: .
abundance: many
CDR3nt: TGTGCCAGCAGCCCCCCCCCCGGGGAGCTGTTTTTT
CDR3aa: CASSPPPGELFF

j_gene: TRBJ2-5
v_gene: TRBV7-2
d_gene: .
abundance: .
CDR3nt: TGTGCCAGCAGCATTCTCGGAGAGACCCAGTACTTC
CDR3aa: CASSILGETQYF

j_gene: TRBJ2-7
v_gene: TRBV7-9
d_gene: TRBD2
abundance: .
CDR3nt: TGTGCCAGCAGCAGACCGGGACTAGCGGGAGGGCCGCGGCAGTACTTC
CDR3aa: CASSRPGLAGGPRQYF

j_gene: TRBJ2-7
v_gene: TRBV7-3
d_gene: TRBD2
abundance: many
CDR3nt: TGTGCCAGCAGCTTATTTACGGGACTAGCGGGAGGGCCCGGCGAGCAGTACTTC
CDR3aa: CASSLFTGLAGGPGEQYF